One and the same sample provided the 10 T cell receptor beta chains below, sequenced in a study of T cells in Graves' hyperthyroidism and ophthalmopathy. Amplification yielded TCR beta CDR3 regions, with RNA transcripts as the source. HTBI primers were the set used in a first-round RT-PCR of the TCR CDR3. TCRdb re-called the multiplex PCR reads through MiXCR, storing one row per CDR3 protein. The sample lists some 510,000 distinct CDR3 sequences, approximately 44% occurring once. The sequencing sample was made of peripheral blood or thyroid tissue (not recorded which). Source of these receptors: a woman aged 18-29 years with Graves' hyperthyroidism.

CDR3: CASRTEGGTEAFF. The CDR3 DNA reads as TGTGCCAGCAGGACGGAGGGGGGCACTGAAGCTTTCTTT. V is TRBV9 and J is TRBJ1-1; a weak D match, TRBD1 (6 bases). Germline V CDR1 and CDR2: SGDLS, YYNGEE. With 5 bases removed from V and 4 bases from J, the gap between germline ends came to 12 bases. The CDR3 has 13 amino acids.

This clonotype was seen more than once but under ten times. This chain links TRBV7-2 with TRBJ2-7; 9 bases map to TRBD2. Germline CDR1 is SGHTA and CDR2 is FQGNSA. CDR3 length equals 15 residues. V shed 5 bases and J 2 bases; nucleotides not matched to a gene: 7. The DNA of the CDR3 is TGTGCCAGCAGCCGGGCCGGCGGGAGGGCCTACGAGCAGTACTTC. Amino acids: CASSRAGGRAYEQYF.

This rearrangement joins TRBV6-5 to TRBJ2-5; no reliable D call. The ends were cut back, 5 bases at V and 2 bases at J, with 12 bases in the middle. The germline gives CDR1 MNHEY, CDR2 SVGAGI. The CDR3 totals 14 residues. The CDR3 loop reads CASSPAGPQETQYF. The CDR3 DNA reads as TGTGCCAGCAGTCCCGCCGGTCCTCAAGAGACCCAGTACTTC.

This clonotype has a handful of counts. The chain links TRBV7-2 to TRBJ2-5; 7 nucleotides align to TRBD2. This CDR3 comprises 16 residues. V shed 0 bases, J shed 5 bases, and the junction held 9 bases outside the gene matches. Germline V gene data show CDR1 as SGHTA and CDR2 as FQGNSA. Here the CDR3 reads CASSLAGRELQETQYF. CDR3 coding DNA: TGTGCCAGCAGCTTAGCCGGGCGGGAGTTGCAGGAGACCCAGTACTTC.

On this clonotype: A much larger clone is a single base away; this may be a read error. J is TRBJ2-7 and V is TRBV15; the D call may be TRBD1 or TRBD2 (5 bases each). Trimming pared 5 bases from V and 2 bases from J, leaving 7 bases between. Germline CDR1 is LNHNV and CDR2 is YYDKDF (reference sequence). The CDR3 extends over 12 amino acids. The CDR3 bases are TGTGCCACCAGCGGGGACCCCTACGAGCAGTACTTC. Translated, it gives CATSGDPYEQYF.

This clonotype has more than one count but fewer than ten. For the CDR3, the DNA is TGTGCCAGCAGCTTGAGGTACCTTACTGAAGCTTTCTTT. Its translation: CASSLRYLTEAFF. The chain links TRBV2 to TRBJ1-1, with D unclear. The CDR3 loop spans 13 amino acids. Trimming took off 6 bases at V and 5 bases at J, with 13 bases between the two ends. Germline-derived CDR1 and CDR2 are SNHLY and FYNNEI. The entire variable domain, with the rest obtained from reference TRBV2 and TRBJ1-1, is as follows: EPEVTQTPSHQVTQMGQEVILRCVPISNHLYFYWYRQILGQKVEFLVSFYNNEISEKSEIFDDQFSVERPDGSNFTLKIRSTKLEDSAMYFCASSLRYLTEAFFGQGTRLTVV.

V is TRBV7-6 and J is TRBJ2-7; the D is unclear. The CDR3 spans 12 residues. Trimming shortened V by 5 bases and J by 6 bases, and 11 bases separated the two germline ends. Germline CDR1 and CDR2: SGHVS and FNYEAQ. This CDR3 reads CASSSEALEQYF. The CDR3 DNA reads as TGTGCCAGCAGCAGTGAAGCGCTCGAGCAGTACTTC. Full variable domain (outside the CDR3, taken from reference TRBV7-6 and TRBJ2-7): GAGVSQSPRYKVTKRGQDVALRCDPISGHVSLYWYRQALGQGPEFLTYFNYEAQQDKSGLPNDRFSAERPEGSISTLTIQRTEQRDSAMYRCASSSEALEQYFGPGTRLTVT.

This clonotype was seen only a few times. This chain connects TRBV7-9 to TRBJ1-4; D is undetermined. This CDR3 region has 15 residues. Germline assignment: CDR1 SEHNR and CDR2 FQNEAQ (reference sequence). Trimming cost V 4 bases and J 3 bases, with 12 bases left between them. The CDR3 DNA reads TGTGCCAGCAGCTCCGGGGTCTATGCTAATGAAAAACTGTTTTTT. Encoded protein: CASSSGVYANEKLFF.

This clonotype was seen repeatedly, ten times or more. The gene calls are TRBV2 and TRBJ1-2, with 8 nucleotides matching TRBD1. The germline gives CDR1 SNHLY, CDR2 FYNNEI. V trimming: 5 bases; J trimming: 6 bases; junction bases outside the gene matches: 5. The CDR3 has 13 amino acids. In DNA form, the CDR3 reads TGTGCCAGCAGTCCGGACAGGGTGGATGGCTACACCTTC. Encoded protein: CASSPDRVDGYTF.

The chain has TRBV29-1 and TRBJ2-5; tentatively, D is TRBD2 (5 bases). The CDR3 covers 12 residues. Trimming cost V 7 bases and J 5 bases, with 14 bases left between them. Germline-derived CDR1 and CDR2 are SQVTM and ANQGSEA. The CDR3 loop is CSALWEQETQYF. DNA of the CDR3: TGCAGCGCCTTGTGGGAGCAGGAGACCCAGTACTTC.